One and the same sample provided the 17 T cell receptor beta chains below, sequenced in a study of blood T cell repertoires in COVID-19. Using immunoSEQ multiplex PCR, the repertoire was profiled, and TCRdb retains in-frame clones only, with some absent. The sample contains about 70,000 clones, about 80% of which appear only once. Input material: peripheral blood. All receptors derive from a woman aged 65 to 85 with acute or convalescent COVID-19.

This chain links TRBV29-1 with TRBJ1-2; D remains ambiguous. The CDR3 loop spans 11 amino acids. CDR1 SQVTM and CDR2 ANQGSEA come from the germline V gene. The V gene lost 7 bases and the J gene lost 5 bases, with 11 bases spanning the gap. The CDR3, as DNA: TGCAGCGCCAACTACGCTTATGGCTACACCTTC. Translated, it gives CSANYAYGYTF. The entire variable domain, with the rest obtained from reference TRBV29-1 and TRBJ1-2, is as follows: SAVISQKPSRDICQRGTSLTIQCQVDSQVTMMFWYRQQPGQSLTLIATANQGSEATYESGFVIDKFPISRPNLTFSTLTVSNMSPEDSSIYLCSANYAYGYTFGSGTRLTVV.

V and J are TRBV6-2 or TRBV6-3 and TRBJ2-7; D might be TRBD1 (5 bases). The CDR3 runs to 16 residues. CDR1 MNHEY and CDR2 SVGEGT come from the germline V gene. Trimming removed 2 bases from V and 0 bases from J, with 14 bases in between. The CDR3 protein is CASSYPGDSISYEQYF. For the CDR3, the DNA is TGTGCCAGCAGTTACCCCGGAGACAGCATCTCCTACGAGCAGTACTTC.

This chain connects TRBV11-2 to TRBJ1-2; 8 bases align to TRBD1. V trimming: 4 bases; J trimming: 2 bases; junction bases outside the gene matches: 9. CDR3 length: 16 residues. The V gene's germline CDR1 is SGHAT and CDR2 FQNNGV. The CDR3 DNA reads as TGTGCCAGCAGCTCACCGGGACAGGATAACAACTATGGCTACACCTTC. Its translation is CASSSPGQDNNYGYTF.

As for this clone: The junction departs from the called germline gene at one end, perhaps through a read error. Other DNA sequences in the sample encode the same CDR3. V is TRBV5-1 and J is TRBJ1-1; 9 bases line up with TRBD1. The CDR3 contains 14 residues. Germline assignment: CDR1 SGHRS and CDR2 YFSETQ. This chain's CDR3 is CASKRQGEVGEAFF. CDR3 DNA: TGCGCCAGCAAGCGACAGGGGGAAGTCGGTGAAGCTTTTTTT.

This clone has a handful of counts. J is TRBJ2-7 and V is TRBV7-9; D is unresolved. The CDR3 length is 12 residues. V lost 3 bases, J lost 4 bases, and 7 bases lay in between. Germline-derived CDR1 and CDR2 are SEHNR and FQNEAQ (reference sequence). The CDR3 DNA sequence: TGTGCCAGCAGCTTCGAGAGATACGAGCAGTACTTC. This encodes CASSFERYEQYF.

In nucleotides, the CDR3 is TGTGCCAGCAGTTTGGGACTAGCGTACGAGCAGTACTTC. Translation gives CASSLGLAYEQYF. This chain connects TRBV28 to TRBJ2-7; 10 bases line up with TRBD2. J lost 4 bases, V lost 3 bases, and 0 bases had no gene match. In germline, CDR1 is MDHEN, CDR2 SYDVKM. This CDR3 is 13 amino acids long.

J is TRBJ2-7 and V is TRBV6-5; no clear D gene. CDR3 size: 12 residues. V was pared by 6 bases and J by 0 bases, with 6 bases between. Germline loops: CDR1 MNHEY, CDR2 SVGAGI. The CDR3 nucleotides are TGTGCCAGCAGAACCTACTCCTACGAGCAGTACTTC. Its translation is CASRTYSYEQYF.

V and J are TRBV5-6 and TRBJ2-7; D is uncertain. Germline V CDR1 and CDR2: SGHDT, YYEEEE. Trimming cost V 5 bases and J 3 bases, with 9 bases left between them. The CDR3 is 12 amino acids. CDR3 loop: CASSTLNYEQYF. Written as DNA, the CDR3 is TGTGCCAGCAGTACACTAAACTACGAGCAGTACTTC.

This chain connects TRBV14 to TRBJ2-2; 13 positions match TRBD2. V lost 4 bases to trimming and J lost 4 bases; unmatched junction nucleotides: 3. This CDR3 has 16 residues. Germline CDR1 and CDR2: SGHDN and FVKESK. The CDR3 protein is CASSRRLAGGTGELFF. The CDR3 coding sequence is TGTGCCAGCAGCCGACGACTAGCGGGGGGCACCGGGGAGCTGTTTTTT.

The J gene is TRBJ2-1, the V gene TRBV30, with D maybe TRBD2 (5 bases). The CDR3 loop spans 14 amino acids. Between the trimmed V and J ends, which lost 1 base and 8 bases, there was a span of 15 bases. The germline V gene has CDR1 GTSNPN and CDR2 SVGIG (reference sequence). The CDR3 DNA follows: TGTGCCTGGAGTGCTTGGCTAGCCGGTCATGAGCAGTTCTTC. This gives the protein CAWSAWLAGHEQFF.

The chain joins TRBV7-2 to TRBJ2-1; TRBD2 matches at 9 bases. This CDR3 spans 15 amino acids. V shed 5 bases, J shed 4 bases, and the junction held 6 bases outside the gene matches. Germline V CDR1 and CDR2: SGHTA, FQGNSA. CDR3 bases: TGTGCCAGCAGCCCCTCTAGCGGGGCTTACAATGAGCAGTTCTTC. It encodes CASSPSSGAYNEQFF. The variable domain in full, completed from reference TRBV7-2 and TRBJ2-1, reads GAGVSQSPSNKVTEKGKDVELRCDPISGHTALYWYRQSLGQGLEFLIYFQGNSAPDKSGLPSDRFSAERTGGSVSTLTIQRTQQEDSAVYLCASSPSSGAYNEQFFGPGTRLTVL.

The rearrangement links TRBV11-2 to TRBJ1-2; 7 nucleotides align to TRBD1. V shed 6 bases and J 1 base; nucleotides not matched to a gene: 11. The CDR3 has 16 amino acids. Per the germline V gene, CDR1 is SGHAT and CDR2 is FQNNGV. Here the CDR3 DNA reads TGTGCCAGCAGTTTAATGACAGGGAGGATTAACTATGGCTACACCTTC. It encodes CASSLMTGRINYGYTF.

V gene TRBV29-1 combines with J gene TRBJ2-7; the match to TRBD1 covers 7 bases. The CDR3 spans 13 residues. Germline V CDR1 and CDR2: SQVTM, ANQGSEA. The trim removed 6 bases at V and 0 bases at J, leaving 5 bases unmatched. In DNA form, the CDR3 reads TGCAGCGTGACCCGGGACAGCTCCTACGAGCAGTACTTC. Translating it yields CSVTRDSSYEQYF.

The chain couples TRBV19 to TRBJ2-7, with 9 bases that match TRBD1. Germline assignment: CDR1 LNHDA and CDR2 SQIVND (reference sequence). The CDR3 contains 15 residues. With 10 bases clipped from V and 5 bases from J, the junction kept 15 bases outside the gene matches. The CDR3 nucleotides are TGTGCCACCAATGGGGGCGGACAGGGGAGCAACGAGCAGTACTTC. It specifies CATNGGGQGSNEQYF.

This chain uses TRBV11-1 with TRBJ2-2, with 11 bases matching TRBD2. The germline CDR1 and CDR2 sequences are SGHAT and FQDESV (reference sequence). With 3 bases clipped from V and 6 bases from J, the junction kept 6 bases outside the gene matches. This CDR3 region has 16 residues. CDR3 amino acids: CASSFNSGGAPGELFF. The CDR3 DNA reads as TGTGCCAGCAGCTTCAATAGCGGGGGGGCCCCCGGGGAGCTGTTTTTT.

CDR3 coding DNA: TGCAGCGTTGAGGGAGGGGGACAGGGGACCTACGAGCAGTACTTC. Its translation: CSVEGGGQGTYEQYF. The chain is built from TRBV29-1 and TRBJ2-7; 10 bases are shared with TRBD1. This CDR3 is 15 amino acids long. The germline V gene encodes CDR1 SQVTM and CDR2 ANQGSEA. V was pared by 3 bases and J by 2 bases, with 7 bases of the junction left unmatched.

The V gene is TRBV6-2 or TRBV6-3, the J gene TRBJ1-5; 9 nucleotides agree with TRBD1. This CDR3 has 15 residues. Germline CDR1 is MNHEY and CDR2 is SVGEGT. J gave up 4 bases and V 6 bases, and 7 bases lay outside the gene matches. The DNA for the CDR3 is TGTGCCAGCAGCCTGACAGGGGGAGATAATCAGCCCCAGCATTTT. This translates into CASSLTGGDNQPQHF.